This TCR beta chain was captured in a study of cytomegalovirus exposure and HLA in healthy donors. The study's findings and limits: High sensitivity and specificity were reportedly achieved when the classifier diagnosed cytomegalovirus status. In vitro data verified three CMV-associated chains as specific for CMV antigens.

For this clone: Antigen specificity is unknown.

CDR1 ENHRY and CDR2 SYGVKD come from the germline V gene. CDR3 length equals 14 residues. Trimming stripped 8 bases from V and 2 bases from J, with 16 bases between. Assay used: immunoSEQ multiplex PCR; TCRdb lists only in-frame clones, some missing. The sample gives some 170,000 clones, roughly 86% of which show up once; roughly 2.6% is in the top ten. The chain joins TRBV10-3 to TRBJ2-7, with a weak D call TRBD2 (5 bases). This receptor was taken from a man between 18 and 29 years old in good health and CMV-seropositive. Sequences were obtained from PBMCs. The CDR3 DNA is TGTGCCATCGGCGGCGGGTGGCCCGCCTACGAGCAGTACTTC. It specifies CAIGGGWPAYEQYF.